The rows below give T cell receptor beta chains drawn from one sample of a study of cytomegalovirus exposure and HLA in healthy donors. Profiled with immunoSEQ multiplex PCR; TCRdb holds only in-frame clones, not every one. The sample consists of over 85,000 clones, approximately 70% of them appearing once. Sequenced: PBMCs. Every receptor here comes from a man aged 25-40 years in good health and CMV-seronegative. CDR3s include the opening cysteine and the closing phenylalanine or tryptophan. A D gene is named only where the DNA matches it firmly. Clone size is shown for a subset of rows, as once, few, many or a class of expanded clone.

J gene: TRBJ1-5
D gene: TRBD1
clone size: -
V gene: TRBV6-5
CDR3 length: 15
CDR3 DNA: TGTGCCAGCAGCTACAGGGGGCCACTCAATCAGCCCCAGCATTTT
CDR3 protein: CASSYRGPLNQPQHF

J gene: TRBJ1-1
D gene: TRBD1
clone size: -
V gene: TRBV30
CDR3 length: 15
CDR3 DNA: TGTGCCTGGAGTCAGGGGAAAGGGGGCAACACTGAAGCTTTCTTT
CDR3 protein: CAWSQGKGGNTEAFF

J gene: TRBJ2-7
D gene: -
clone size: -
V gene: TRBV10-3
CDR3 length: 14
CDR3 DNA: TGTGCCATCAGTGAGCAGACAAAAGCCTACGAGCAGTACTTC
CDR3 protein: CAISEQTKAYEQYF

J gene: TRBJ1-1
D gene: -
clone size: -
V gene: TRBV7-3
CDR3 length: 13
CDR3 DNA: TGTGCCAGCAGCTTAGGCAGGAACACTGAAGCTTTCTTT
CDR3 protein: CASSLGRNTEAFF

J gene: TRBJ2-5
D gene: TRBD1
clone size: -
V gene: TRBV19
CDR3 length: 15
CDR3 DNA: TGTGCCAGTAGTATATCGCAGGGGGCGCGAAAGACCCAGTACTTC
CDR3 protein: CASSISQGARKTQYF

J gene: TRBJ2-5
D gene: TRBD2
clone size: -
V gene: TRBV7-6
CDR3 length: 16
CDR3 DNA: TGTGCCAGCAGCTTATCCCTCGGCCTAGCGGGGGAGACCCAGTACTTC
CDR3 protein: CASSLSLGLAGETQYF

J gene: TRBJ1-2
D gene: -
clone size: -
V gene: TRBV28
CDR3 length: 12
CDR3 DNA: TGTGCCAGCAGTTCGACAGACTATGGCTACACCTTC
CDR3 protein: CASSSTDYGYTF

J gene: TRBJ2-5
D gene: -
clone size: -
V gene: TRBV27
CDR3 length: 14
CDR3 DNA: TGTGCCCAACCTTCCGGGCCCTACCATGAGGGCCAGTACTTC
CDR3 protein: CAQPSGPYHEGQYF

J gene: TRBJ1-2
D gene: TRBD1
clone size: -
V gene: TRBV18
CDR3 length: 12
CDR3 DNA: TGTGCCAGCTCACTCGACAGGGAGGGCTACACCTTC
CDR3 protein: CASSLDREGYTF

J gene: TRBJ2-3
D gene: -
clone size: -
V gene: TRBV14
CDR3 length: 13
CDR3 DNA: TGTGCCAGCAGCCAAGATTTGGGGAGGACGCAGTATTTT
CDR3 protein: CASSQDLGRTQYF

J gene: TRBJ2-7
D gene: TRBD2
clone size: -
V gene: TRBV4-1
CDR3 length: 16
CDR3 DNA: TGCGCCAGCAGCCCCTCCCAGGCGGGAGGGTTCCACGAGCAGTACTTC
CDR3 protein: CASSPSQAGGFHEQYF

J gene: TRBJ2-2
D gene: TRBD2
clone size: -
V gene: TRBV5-1
CDR3 length: 17
CDR3 DNA: TGCGCCAGCAGCTCCATTTACTTCACTAGCGGGACCGGGGAGCTGTTTTTT
CDR3 protein: CASSSIYFTSGTGELFF

J gene: TRBJ1-1
D gene: TRBD1
clone size: -
V gene: TRBV5-6
CDR3 length: 17
CDR3 DNA: TGTGCCAGCAGCACCCGGGACAGGGGGCTTTTGGACACTGAAGCTTTCTTT
CDR3 protein: CASSTRDRGLLDTEAFF

J gene: TRBJ1-1
D gene: -
clone size: -
V gene: TRBV10-3
CDR3 length: 11
CDR3 DNA: TGTGCCATCTTGGCTGACACTGAAGCTTTCTTT
CDR3 protein: CAILADTEAFF

J gene: TRBJ2-2
D gene: TRBD1
clone size: once
V gene: TRBV7-2
CDR3 length: 15
CDR3 DNA: TGTGCCAGCGGACAGGGCCTCGCGAACACCGGGGAGCTGTTTTTT
CDR3 protein: CASGQGLANTGELFF

J gene: TRBJ2-2
D gene: TRBD2
clone size: -
V gene: TRBV4-1
CDR3 length: 15
CDR3 DNA: TGCGCCAGCAGCTTTGGACTAGCAGGCACCGGGGAGCTGTTTTTT
CDR3 protein: CASSFGLAGTGELFF

J gene: TRBJ1-1
D gene: -
clone size: -
V gene: TRBV7-9
CDR3 length: 13
CDR3 DNA: TGTGCCAGCAGCCCCACGGGGGAGACTGAAGCTTTCTTT
CDR3 protein: CASSPTGETEAFF

J gene: TRBJ1-5
D gene: TRBD1
clone size: few
V gene: TRBV27
CDR3 length: 15
CDR3 DNA: TGTGCCAGCAGTCCACTGACAGGGGCGACTCAGCCCCAGCATTTT
CDR3 protein: CASSPLTGATQPQHF

J gene: TRBJ1-2
D gene: -
clone size: once
V gene: TRBV28
CDR3 length: 13
CDR3 DNA: TGTGCCAGCAGTTCCACAGGGAGGGGTGGCTACACCTTC
CDR3 protein: CASSSTGRGGYTF

J gene: TRBJ1-2
D gene: -
clone size: -
V gene: TRBV30
CDR3 length: 13
CDR3 DNA: TGTGCCTGGAGTGTAGGAGTAGCTAGCGGCTACACCTTC
CDR3 protein: CAWSVGVASGYTF

J gene: TRBJ2-7
D gene: -
clone size: -
V gene: TRBV14
CDR3 length: 13
CDR3 DNA: TGTGCCAGCAATGTGGGGCAGACCTACGAGCAGTACTTC
CDR3 protein: CASNVGQTYEQYF

J gene: TRBJ1-5
D gene: -
clone size: -
V gene: TRBV4-3
CDR3 length: 13
CDR3 DNA: TGCGCCAGCAGCCAATGGCCGAATCAGCCCCAGCATTTT
CDR3 protein: CASSQWPNQPQHF

J gene: TRBJ2-1
D gene: -
clone size: -
V gene: TRBV7-9
CDR3 length: 11
CDR3 DNA: TGTGCCAGCAGCGAGCCCAATGAGCAGTTCTTC
CDR3 protein: CASSEPNEQFF

J gene: TRBJ2-7
D gene: TRBD1
clone size: -
V gene: TRBV7-6
CDR3 length: 15
CDR3 DNA: TGTGCCAGCGGCCTGGCCCCGGGACAGGGGTACGAGCAGTACTTC
CDR3 protein: CASGLAPGQGYEQYF

J gene: TRBJ2-3
D gene: TRBD1
clone size: -
V gene: TRBV2
CDR3 length: 15
CDR3 DNA: TGTGCCAGCAGTGGGGACAGGCAAAGCACAGATACGCAGTATTTT
CDR3 protein: CASSGDRQSTDTQYF

J gene: TRBJ2-2
D gene: -
clone size: -
V gene: TRBV9
CDR3 length: 11
CDR3 DNA: TGTGCCAGCAGCACGGACAGCGAGCTGTTTTTT
CDR3 protein: CASSTDSELFF

J gene: TRBJ1-1
D gene: -
clone size: -
V gene: TRBV4-1
CDR3 length: 13
CDR3 DNA: TGCGCCAGCAGCCAAGAAGGGGATACCCAAGCTTTCTTT
CDR3 protein: CASSQEGDTQAFF

J gene: TRBJ2-5
D gene: -
clone size: few
V gene: TRBV10-1
CDR3 length: 12
CDR3 DNA: TGCGCCAGCAGTGAGACGGGAGAGGCCCAGTACTTC
CDR3 protein: CASSETGEAQYF

J gene: TRBJ1-3
D gene: -
clone size: -
V gene: TRBV5-4
CDR3 length: 13
CDR3 DNA: TGTGCCAGCACCTTAGACAGGAAAGGAACCATATATTTT
CDR3 protein: CASTLDRKGTIYF

J gene: TRBJ1-3
D gene: -
clone size: -
V gene: TRBV11-2
CDR3 length: 12
CDR3 DNA: TGTGCCAGCAGCCCACAGGGAAACACCATATATTTT
CDR3 protein: CASSPQGNTIYF

J gene: TRBJ1-2
D gene: TRBD1
clone size: -
V gene: TRBV5-6
CDR3 length: 14
CDR3 DNA: TGTGCCAGCAGCCCAACAGGGGACTTCTATGGCTACACCTTC
CDR3 protein: CASSPTGDFYGYTF

J gene: TRBJ2-7
D gene: -
clone size: few
V gene: TRBV7-2
CDR3 length: 12
CDR3 DNA: TGTGCCAGCAGCTCCAACTCCTACGAGCAGTACTTC
CDR3 protein: CASSSNSYEQYF

J gene: TRBJ2-7
D gene: TRBD1
clone size: few
V gene: TRBV7-3
CDR3 length: 16
CDR3 DNA: TGTGCCAGCAGCCCATCCCCAGGGACAGGGTCCTACGAGCAGTACTTC
CDR3 protein: CASSPSPGTGSYEQYF

J gene: TRBJ1-1
D gene: -
clone size: -
V gene: TRBV27
CDR3 length: 14
CDR3 DNA: TGTGCCAGCAGTTTCCGTATTGGTAGCACTGAAGCTTTCTTT
CDR3 protein: CASSFRIGSTEAFF

J gene: TRBJ2-5
D gene: -
clone size: few
V gene: TRBV30
CDR3 length: 13
CDR3 DNA: TGTGCCTGGAGTGTACTCACTCTTGAGACCCAGTACTTC
CDR3 protein: CAWSVLTLETQYF

J gene: TRBJ1-2
D gene: -
clone size: -
V gene: TRBV5-4
CDR3 length: 13
CDR3 DNA: TGTGCCAGCAGCTTGGGAGGGAACTATGGCTACACCTTC
CDR3 protein: CASSLGGNYGYTF

J gene: TRBJ2-1
D gene: TRBD1
clone size: -
V gene: TRBV28
CDR3 length: 15
CDR3 DNA: TGTGCCAGCAGAGTACAGGGGGCTACCTACAATGAGCAGTTCTTC
CDR3 protein: CASRVQGATYNEQFF

J gene: TRBJ1-1
D gene: -
clone size: -
V gene: TRBV5-1
CDR3 length: 14
CDR3 DNA: TGCGCCAGCAGCTTGGGGGCTATGAACACTGAAGCTTTCTTT
CDR3 protein: CASSLGAMNTEAFF

J gene: TRBJ2-7
D gene: TRBD1
clone size: -
V gene: TRBV30
CDR3 length: 14
CDR3 DNA: TGTGCCTGGAGAATGGGACAGGGCCTTCTTGAGCAGTACTTC
CDR3 protein: CAWRMGQGLLEQYF

J gene: TRBJ1-1
D gene: -
clone size: -
V gene: TRBV5-1
CDR3 length: 16
CDR3 DNA: TGCGCCAGCAGCTACCGAAGCGACGGGTTGAACACTGAAGCTTTCTTT
CDR3 protein: CASSYRSDGLNTEAFF

J gene: TRBJ1-1
D gene: -
clone size: few
V gene: TRBV9
CDR3 length: 14
CDR3 DNA: TGTGCCAGCAGCGCACAGGGAGGGGGCACTGAAGCTTTCTTT
CDR3 protein: CASSAQGGGTEAFF

J gene: TRBJ1-1
D gene: -
clone size: once
V gene: TRBV27
CDR3 length: 13
CDR3 DNA: TGTGCCAGTGCTGGTAGGGGGAACACTGAAGCTTTCTTT
CDR3 protein: CASAGRGNTEAFF

J gene: TRBJ1-5
D gene: -
clone size: -
V gene: TRBV19
CDR3 length: 15
CDR3 DNA: TGTGCCAGTAGAAGTTATGGCGTATTACCGGGGACACAGACTTTT
CDR3 protein: CASRSYGVLPGTQTF

J gene: TRBJ2-5
D gene: -
clone size: -
V gene: TRBV4-1
CDR3 length: 15
CDR3 DNA: TGCGCCAGCAGCCAATCCAGTGGCCTGCAAGAGACCCAGTACTTC
CDR3 protein: CASSQSSGLQETQYF

J gene: TRBJ2-1
D gene: -
clone size: -
V gene: TRBV7-2
CDR3 length: 15
CDR3 DNA: TGTGCCAGCAGACCGACTAGATTAGGCAGCAATGAGCAGTTCTTC
CDR3 protein: CASRPTRLGSNEQFF

J gene: TRBJ1-2
D gene: TRBD1
clone size: -
V gene: TRBV7-9
CDR3 length: 17
CDR3 DNA: TGTGCCAGCAGCTCTAACGGGGACAGCTCGGGGAACTATGGCTACACCTTC
CDR3 protein: CASSSNGDSSGNYGYTF

J gene: TRBJ2-2
D gene: -
clone size: -
V gene: TRBV12-5
CDR3 length: 20
CDR3 DNA: TGTGCTAGTGGTTACACCTTCGGAGAGGGGACACCTATGAACACCGGGGAGCTGTTTTTT
CDR3 protein: CASGYTFGEGTPMNTGELFF

J gene: TRBJ1-4
D gene: -
clone size: -
V gene: TRBV4-3
CDR3 length: 13
CDR3 DNA: TGCGCCAGCAGCCAAGACTTAAATGAAAAACTGTTTTTT
CDR3 protein: CASSQDLNEKLFF

J gene: TRBJ1-5
D gene: TRBD1
clone size: -
V gene: TRBV19
CDR3 length: 16
CDR3 DNA: TGTGCCCGTAGTATGGGCTTTGGACAGGCAAATCAGCCCCAGCATTTT
CDR3 protein: CARSMGFGQANQPQHF

J gene: TRBJ1-1
D gene: -
clone size: -
V gene: TRBV28
CDR3 length: 16
CDR3 DNA: TGTGCCAGCAGTGCCGACCACGTGACAGTGAACACTGAAGCTTTCTTT
CDR3 protein: CASSADHVTVNTEAFF

J gene: TRBJ1-5
D gene: -
clone size: -
V gene: TRBV30
CDR3 length: 14
CDR3 DNA: TGTGCCTGGAGGCGAGGCGCGGGCAATCAGCCCCAGCATTTT
CDR3 protein: CAWRRGAGNQPQHF

J gene: TRBJ1-4
D gene: TRBD1
clone size: -
V gene: TRBV7-2
CDR3 length: 15
CDR3 DNA: TGTGCCAGCAGCTATTTCCGGGACAGAGGAGAAAAACTGTTTTTT
CDR3 protein: CASSYFRDRGEKLFF

J gene: TRBJ2-5
D gene: -
clone size: -
V gene: TRBV5-1
CDR3 length: 13
CDR3 DNA: TGCGCCAGCAGCATGTCCCGGGGGGAGACCCAGTACTTC
CDR3 protein: CASSMSRGETQYF

J gene: TRBJ1-1
D gene: -
clone size: -
V gene: TRBV30
CDR3 length: 12
CDR3 DNA: TGTGCCTGGCACCAGACAGCTGCTGAAGCTTTCTTT
CDR3 protein: CAWHQTAAEAFF

J gene: TRBJ2-3
D gene: TRBD2
clone size: -
V gene: TRBV9
CDR3 length: 22
CDR3 DNA: TGTGCCAGCAGCGCGCGCGCTTATAGCTACGAGGGTCTAGCGGGGCTCCCAGATACGCAGTATTTT
CDR3 protein: CASSARAYSYEGLAGLPDTQYF

J gene: TRBJ2-1
D gene: TRBD2
clone size: -
V gene: TRBV9
CDR3 length: 16
CDR3 DNA: TGTGCCAGCAGCGGAGGTCTAGCGGGAGGGCAGAATGAGCAGTTCTTC
CDR3 protein: CASSGGLAGGQNEQFF

J gene: TRBJ2-7
D gene: TRBD2
clone size: few
V gene: TRBV7-2
CDR3 length: 15
CDR3 DNA: TGTGCCAGCACCCGAGGGAGGGCAGGGAACAACGAGCAGTACTTC
CDR3 protein: CASTRGRAGNNEQYF